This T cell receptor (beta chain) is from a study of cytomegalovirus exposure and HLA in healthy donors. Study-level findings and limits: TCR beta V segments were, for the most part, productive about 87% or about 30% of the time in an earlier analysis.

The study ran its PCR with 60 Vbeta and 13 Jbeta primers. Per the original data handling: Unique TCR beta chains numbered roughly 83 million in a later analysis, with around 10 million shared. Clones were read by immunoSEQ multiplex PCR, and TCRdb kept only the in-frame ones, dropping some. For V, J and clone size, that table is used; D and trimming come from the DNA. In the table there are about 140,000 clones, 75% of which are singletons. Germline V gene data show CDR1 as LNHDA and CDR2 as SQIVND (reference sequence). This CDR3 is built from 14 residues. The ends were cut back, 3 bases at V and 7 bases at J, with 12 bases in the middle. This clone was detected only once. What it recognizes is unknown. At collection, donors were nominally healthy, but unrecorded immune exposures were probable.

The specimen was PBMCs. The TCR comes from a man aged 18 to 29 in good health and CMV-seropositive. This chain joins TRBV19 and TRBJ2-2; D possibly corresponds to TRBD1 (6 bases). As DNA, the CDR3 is TGTGCCAGTAGTATGAACAGGGCTCTCGGGGAGCTGTTTTTT. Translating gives CASSMNRALGELFF.